These 9 T cell receptor beta chains originate from one sample sequenced in a study of T cell changes during pregnancy in multiple sclerosis. TCRdb's table, derived via immunoSEQ multiplex PCR, lists solely in-frame clones and lacks some. Of under 80,000 clones listed, about 94% are singletons. The material sequenced was peripheral blood, taken in the third trimester of pregnancy. The receptors were gathered from a female donor with multiple sclerosis, enrolled in a pregnancy study.

The chain carries TRBV5-1 and TRBJ1-2; 8 bases match TRBD1. V trimming: 4 bases; J trimming: 3 bases; junction bases outside the gene matches: 8. The CDR3 runs 15 residues. The V gene's germline CDR1 is SGHRS and CDR2 YFSETQ. This chain's CDR3 is CASSPRTGSDYGYTF. The CDR3 region has the DNA TGCGCCAGCAGCCCACGGACAGGGTCAGACTATGGCTACACCTTC.

This chain joins TRBV6-5 and TRBJ2-1; 7 bases agree with TRBD1. Germline V gives CDR1 MNHEY, CDR2 SVGAGI. The J segment lost 1 base and the V segment lost 6 bases, leaving 3 bases of the junction unmatched. This CDR3 spans 14 amino acids. Written as DNA, the CDR3 is TGTGCCAGCAGAGGGGGCCTATCCTACAATGAGCAGTTCTTC. Translating gives CASRGGLSYNEQFF.

This chain joins TRBV5-6 and TRBJ2-3; D perhaps matches TRBD1 (6 bases). The CDR3 is 13 amino acids. V shed 4 bases and J shed 4 bases, with 10 bases lying between them. Germline V gene sequence: CDR1 SGHDT, CDR2 YYEEEE. CDR3 sequence (DNA): TGTGCCAGCAGCCTCACAGGGTCAGATACGCAGTATTTT. Encoded protein: CASSLTGSDTQYF.

This clone was seen only once. This chain uses TRBV7-2 with TRBJ1-5; D is uncertain. Germline lookup yields CDR1 SGHTA and CDR2 FQGNSA. V was shortened by 4 bases and J by 15 bases, with 13 bases between the two germline ends. This CDR3 is built from 11 residues. The CDR3 here is CASSSGVGLHF. DNA for the CDR3: TGTGCCAGCAGCTCCGGGGTCGGCTTGCATTTT. Supplemented by reference TRBV7-2 and TRBJ1-5, the full variable domain reads GAGVSQSPSNKVTEKGKDVELRCDPISGHTALYWYRQSLGQGLEFLIYFQGNSAPDKSGLPSDRFSAERTGGSVSTLTIQRTQQEDSAVYLCASSSGVGLHFGDGTRLSIL.

J is TRBJ2-5 and V is TRBV7-2, with D unclear. CDR3 size: 15 residues. Trimming cost V 1 base and J 1 base, with 10 bases left between them. CDR1 and CDR2 (germline): SGHTA, FQGNSA. CDR3 residues: CASSLVSRAQETQYF. CDR3 coding DNA: TGTGCCAGCAGCTTAGTTTCCCGAGCCCAAGAGACCCAGTACTTC. Together with reference TRBV7-2 and TRBJ2-5, the CDR3 gives the full variable domain: GAGVSQSPSNKVTEKGKDVELRCDPISGHTALYWYRQSLGQGLEFLIYFQGNSAPDKSGLPSDRFSAERTGGSVSTLTIQRTQQEDSAVYLCASSLVSRAQETQYFGPGTRLLVL.

The count of this clone is one. A read error may produce the germline difference seen at one junction end. J is TRBJ2-5 and V is TRBV19; D perhaps matches TRBD2 (6 bases). CDR1 and CDR2 from the germline V gene are LNHDA and SQIVND (reference sequence). The length of the CDR3 is 14 residues. The CDR3 loop reads CASSAGTYQGTQYF. The CDR3 DNA reads as TGTGCCAGTAGTGCCGGGACTTACCAAGGGACCCAGTACTTC.

The chain carries TRBV18 and TRBJ1-1; 11 bases fit TRBD1. This CDR3 has 15 residues. Per the germline V gene, CDR1 is KGHSH and CDR2 is LQKENI. The ends lost 5 bases at V and 2 bases at J; junction bases unmatched: 4. CDR3 in amino acids: CASSAGTGGNTEAFF. DNA of the CDR3: TGTGCCAGCTCAGCGGGGACAGGGGGTAACACTGAAGCTTTCTTT.

The chain combines TRBV7-6 with TRBJ2-3, with TRBD2 matching 12 bases. The J segment lost 0 bases and the V segment lost 4 bases, leaving 8 bases of the junction unmatched. Germline V gene data show CDR1 as SGHVS and CDR2 as FNYEAQ. The CDR3 runs to 18 residues. The CDR3 region is CASSSRLAGDASTDTQYF. In DNA, the CDR3 is TGTGCCAGCAGCTCTAGACTAGCGGGAGACGCTAGCACAGATACGCAGTATTTT.

This sequence joins TRBV9 and TRBJ1-3, with D tentatively TRBD1 (5 bases). V was pared by 1 base and J by 0 bases, with 11 bases between. Germline V gives CDR1 SGDLS, CDR2 YYNGEE. The CDR3 sequence is 16 residues long. CDR3 bases: TGTGCCAGCAGCGTATTGGGCAGGGACTCTGGAAACACCATATATTTT. This sequence encodes CASSVLGRDSGNTIYF. The entire variable domain, with the rest obtained from reference TRBV9 and TRBJ1-3, is as follows: DSGVTQTPKHLITATGQRVTLRCSPRSGDLSVYWYQQSLDQGLQFLIQYYNGEERAKGNILERFSAQQFPDLHSELNLSSLELGDSALYFCASSVLGRDSGNTIYFGEGSWLTVV.